Below are 18 T cell receptor beta chains sequenced from a single sample in a study of blood T cell repertoires in COVID-19. Sequenced by immunoSEQ multiplex PCR; TCRdb stores in-frame clones only, minus some. The top ten clones hold approximately 12% of a sample with roughly 160,000 clones, more than 80% of them seen once. The sample was PBMCs or T cells enriched from blood (not recorded which). These receptors all come from a man over 45 who had recovered from COVID-19.

The CDR3 DNA reads as TGTGCCACCTCCCTTGAACTACGCACTGAAGCTTTCTTT. Protein sequence: CATSLELRTEAFF. The gene calls are TRBV6-5 and TRBJ1-1; unclear D gene. Trimming pared 10 bases from V and 4 bases from J, leaving 16 bases between. Germline V lookup: CDR1 MNHEY, CDR2 SVGAGI. The CDR3 runs 13 residues.

This chain joins TRBV7-9 and TRBJ2-7; no reliable D call. Germline CDR1 reads SEHNR; CDR2 reads FQNEAQ (reference sequence). V was trimmed by 5 bases and J by 1 base, leaving 3 bases between them. This CDR3 is 11 amino acids long. CDR3 in amino acids: CASSISYEQYF. The CDR3 DNA sequence: TGTGCCAGCAGCATATCCTACGAGCAGTACTTC. The variable domain in full, completed from reference TRBV7-9 and TRBJ2-7, reads DTGVSQNPRHKITKRGQNVTFRCDPISEHNRLYWYRQTLGQGPEFLTYFQNEAQLEKSRLLSDRFSAERPKGSFSTLEIQRTEQGDSAMYLCASSISYEQYFGPGTRLTVT.

V usage is TRBV25-1 and J usage is TRBJ2-7, with D perhaps matching TRBD2 (5 bases). The CDR3 length is 13 residues. Trimming removed 2 bases from V and 4 bases from J, with 9 bases in between. CDR1 is MGHDK and CDR2 is SYGVNS in the germline V gene. This chain's CDR3 is CASSEREMYEQYF. CDR3 in DNA: TGTGCCAGCAGTGAAAGGGAGATGTACGAGCAGTACTTC.

The V and J genes are TRBV12-3 or TRBV12-4 and TRBJ2-1; a weak D match, TRBD2 (6 bases). The V end was cut by 5 bases, the J end by 6 bases, with 11 bases between. The CDR3 has 13 residues. The CDR3 is CASSRTSINEQFF. The CDR3 nucleotides are TGTGCCAGCAGTAGAACTAGCATCAATGAGCAGTTCTTC.

The CDR3 region has the DNA TGCGCCAGCAGCGGGGGGGGACGAAGAAGCTCCTATAATTCACCCCTCCACTTT. Translating gives CASSGGGRRSSYNSPLHF. V is TRBV4-1 and J is TRBJ1-6; possibly TRBD1 for D (5 bases). In germline, CDR1 is MGHRA, CDR2 YSYEKL. With 5 bases removed from V and 0 bases from J, the gap between germline ends came to 17 bases. This CDR3 comprises 18 residues.

Within the sample, this clone is medium-sized (0.01 to 0.1%). The CDR3 DNA reads TGTGCCAGCAGTTACCTACTAGCCGACACCGGGGAGCTGTTTTTT. Encoded protein: CASSYLLADTGELFF. The chain couples TRBV6-5 to TRBJ2-2; D is possibly TRBD2 (6 bases). This CDR3 spans 15 amino acids. Trimming removed 2 bases at V and 3 bases at J, with 10 bases between. CDR1 is MNHEY and CDR2 is SVGAGI in the germline V gene.

J is TRBJ1-2 and V is TRBV10-3, with 7 nucleotides matching TRBD1. The germline CDR1 and CDR2 sequences are ENHRY and SYGVKD. With V trimmed by 10 bases and J by 4 bases, 6 bases remained unmatched. The CDR3 loop spans 12 amino acids. CDR3 sequence reads: CATRDSVYGYTF. The CDR3 region has the DNA TGTGCCACGAGGGACAGCGTCTATGGCTACACCTTC.

The genes are TRBV25-1 and TRBJ1-5, with 10 bases fitting TRBD1. CDR3 length: 16 amino acids. V trimming: 4 bases; J trimming: 8 bases; junction bases outside the gene matches: 11. CDR1 and CDR2 from the germline V gene are MGHDK and SYGVNS. This chain's CDR3 is CASSAPGTGDRKPQHF. DNA of the CDR3: TGTGCCAGCAGTGCTCCCGGGACAGGGGATAGGAAGCCCCAGCATTTT.

This chain links TRBV4-2 with TRBJ2-2; 9 bases are a match to TRBD2. This CDR3 has 16 residues. The trim removed 0 bases at V and 2 bases at J, leaving 1 base unmatched. The germline CDR1 and CDR2 sequences are LGHNA and YNFKEQ. In nucleotides, the CDR3 is TGTGCCAGCAGCCAAGAGGGACTAGCAAACACCGGGGAGCTGTTTTTT. Translation: CASSQEGLANTGELFF.

The rearrangement uses TRBV9 and TRBJ2-7; D is perhaps TRBD2 (6 bases). The CDR3 runs to 14 residues. V was trimmed by 3 bases and J by 4 bases, leaving 14 bases between them. Germline CDR1 is SGDLS and CDR2 is YYNGEE. This chain's CDR3 is CASSAGGSYYEQYF. The CDR3 nucleotides read TGTGCCAGCAGCGCCGGGGGTTCTTATTACGAGCAGTACTTC. Drawing the rest from reference TRBV9 and TRBJ2-7, the complete variable domain is DSGVTQTPKHLITATGQRVTLRCSPRSGDLSVYWYQQSLDQGLQFLIQYYNGEERAKGNILERFSAQQFPDLHSELNLSSLELGDSALYFCASSAGGSYYEQYFGPGTRLTVT.

This rearrangement joins TRBV29-1 to TRBJ2-1; 9 nucleotides match TRBD1. The CDR3 length is 12 residues. Germline V CDR1 and CDR2: SQVTM, ANQGSEA. The CDR3 sequence is CGLGQGSGEQFF. In DNA form, the CDR3 reads TGCGGGTTAGGACAGGGGTCCGGTGAGCAGTTCTTC.

The genes are TRBV9 and TRBJ1-3, with D maybe TRBD1 (6 bases). The CDR3 runs to 16 residues. Trimming took 0 bases from V and 1 from J, leaving 11 bases between them. Germline lookup yields CDR1 SGDLS and CDR2 YYNGEE. CDR3: CASSVESQGSGNTIYF. DNA of the CDR3: TGTGCCAGCAGCGTAGAATCGCAGGGGTCTGGAAACACCATATATTTT.

The rearrangement links TRBV12-5 to TRBJ2-7; 8 bases fit TRBD1. The length of the CDR3 is 15 residues. Germline V gene sequence: CDR1 LGHNT, CDR2 FRNRAP. V dropped 6 bases and J dropped 2; count of bases not matched to a gene: 9. The CDR3 reads CASGPEGQGPYEQYF. The CDR3 DNA sequence: TGTGCTAGTGGCCCCGAAGGACAGGGTCCCTACGAGCAGTACTTC.

This clone was detected only a few times. This chain links TRBV15 with TRBJ2-2; D might be TRBD2 (5 bases). Trimming removed 2 bases at V and 5 bases at J, with 15 bases between. CDR1 is LNHNV and CDR2 is YYDKDF in the germline V gene (reference sequence). The CDR3 covers 16 residues. The CDR3 sequence: CATSRPRGQITGELFF. In DNA, the CDR3 is TGTGCCACCAGCAGACCTCGAGGGCAAATTACCGGGGAGCTGTTTTTT.

V gene TRBV18 combines with J gene TRBJ1-2; D is possibly TRBD1 (6 bases). The germline V and J ends were trimmed by 6 bases and 4 bases, with 27 bases remaining between them. Germline V gene data show CDR1 as KGHSH and CDR2 as LQKENI. This CDR3 spans 18 amino acids. Written as DNA, the CDR3 is TGTGCCAGCTCCACTTTTACAGGGCCCGACGGGGTAGGCTATGGCTACACCTTC. Protein product: CASSTFTGPDGVGYGYTF.

This chain links TRBV9 with TRBJ1-2; the match to TRBD1 covers 8 bases. The CDR3 extends over 14 amino acids. From germline, CDR1 is SGDLS and CDR2 YYNGEE. V was clipped by 4 bases and J by 4 bases; unmatched bases: 6. The CDR3 DNA reads TGTGCCAGCAGCCGGACAGGGCAAACCTATGGCTACACCTTC. As protein: CASSRTGQTYGYTF.

The CDR3 DNA follows: TGTGCCAGCTCACCTGGGGCCCAAGAGACCCAGTACTTC. Translated, it gives CASSPGAQETQYF. The chain carries TRBV18 and TRBJ2-5; D is possibly TRBD1 (5 bases). V was trimmed by 3 bases and J by 1 base, leaving 6 bases between them. Looked up from germline, CDR1 is KGHSH and CDR2 is LQKENI. The length of the CDR3 is 13 residues.

The chain carries TRBV30 and TRBJ1-2, with TRBD1 as a possible D gene (6 bases). Trimming removed 8 bases from V and 7 bases from J, with 17 bases in between. The length of the CDR3 is 12 residues. Per germline, CDR1 GTSNPN and CDR2 SVGIG (reference sequence). The CDR3 reads CARQAGAGGYTF. Here the CDR3 DNA reads TGTGCCCGGCAAGCGGGGGCGGGTGGCTACACCTTC.